The source of this T cell receptor beta chain is a study of T cells in Graves' hyperthyroidism and ophthalmopathy. Thyroid ultrasound, orbital computed tomography, clinical symptoms, and serum thyroxine and TRAb underpinned diagnoses. The sample holds many counts of this clonotype. The CDR3 has 15 residues. The germline gives CDR1 DFQATT, CDR2 SNEGSKA (reference sequence). V was trimmed by 6 bases and J by 2 bases, leaving 20 bases between them. Researchers amplified the TCR beta CDR3 regions from RNA transcripts. With the HTBI primer set, the TCR CDR3 went through a first round of RT-PCR. TCRdb reprocessed the multiplex PCR reads with MiXCR, giving one entry per CDR3 protein. The data contain roughly 740,000 distinct CDR3 sequences, around 17% of them singletons.

The chain carries TRBV20-1 and TRBJ2-7; D gene uncertain. The clonotype comes from a man aged 18 to 30 with Graves' hyperthyroidism. The specimen sequenced was blood. CDR3 region: CSASPRPLGAYEQYF. The CDR3 nucleotides read TGCAGTGCCAGCCCGCGACCACTGGGTGCCTACGAGCAGTACTTC.